This T cell receptor (beta chain) comes out of a study of PD-1 blockade in classical Hodgkin lymphoma. Brentuximab vedotin exposure varied among the patients, all of whom had relapsed after autologous stem cell transplantation. The germline CDR1 and CDR2 sequences are MNHEY and SMNVEV (reference sequence). Trimming took off 3 bases at V and 9 bases at J, with 15 bases between the two ends. This CDR3 comprises 15 residues. Clones were read by immunoSEQ multiplex PCR, and TCRdb kept only the in-frame ones, dropping some. Here the sample spans 55,000 to 60,000 clones, around 93% being singletons. The material sequenced was peripheral blood mononuclear cells (PBMCs), taken before the second cycle of nivolumab. The clonotype originates from a human donor with classical Hodgkin lymphoma. The chain joins TRBV27 to TRBJ1-6, with D possibly being TRBD1 (6 bases). The CDR3 DNA follows: TGTGCCAGCAGTTTCGAGGGGGTTGGGTCTTCACCCCTCCACTTT. As protein: CASSFEGVGSSPLHF.